Listed below are T cell receptor beta chains from one sample, sequenced in a study of beta chain features in type 1 diabetes. This table comes from immunoSEQ multiplex PCR, and its TCRdb copy is limited to in-frame clones, with some not included. The sample includes 680,000 or so clones, roughly an eighth of them seen just once. The specimen sequenced was naive CD4+ T cells from blood. These receptors all stem from a man aged 18 to 29 with type 1 diabetes. CDR3s include the opening cysteine and the closing phenylalanine or tryptophan. The D gene is left open where the match is weak. For some rows the clone size is stated as once, few or many, or as a class when expanded; others skip it.

size | J | V | D | DNA | CDR3
. | TRBJ1-1 | TRBV9 | TRBD1 | TGTGCCAGCAGCTCCCCCGGGACAGGGAACACTGAAGCTTTCTTT | CASSSPGTGNTEAFF
few | TRBJ1-5 | TRBV7-9 | TRBD1 | TGTGCCAGCAGCGCCCGACAGGGGCCGATCAATCAGCCCCAGCATTTT | CASSARQGPINQPQHF
. | TRBJ2-3 | TRBV5-1 | TRBD1 | TGCGCCAGCAGCTTGGCGGACAGGGCGGGGGATACGCAGTATTTT | CASSLADRAGDTQYF
few | TRBJ1-2 | TRBV29-1 | . | TGCAGCGTGAAGCTGACAGGAGTTGAGGGCTACACCTTC | CSVKLTGVEGYTF
few | TRBJ2-7 | TRBV25-1 | . | TGTGCCAGCAGAGACGGAGCCTACGAGCAGTACTTC | CASRDGAYEQYF
few | TRBJ1-2 | TRBV7-9 | . | TGTGCCAGCAGCTTTGAAGGGGCGAACTATGGCTACACCTTC | CASSFEGANYGYTF
few | TRBJ2-3 | TRBV30 | TRBD2 | TGTGCCTGGAAACGGGCCGGTCTCCGGGGGGTGACAGATACGCAGTATTTT | CAWKRAGLRGVTDTQYF
. | TRBJ2-7 | TRBV7-9 | . | TGTGCCAGCAGCCTTGAAAGTATCTCCTACGAGCAGTACTTC | CASSLESISYEQYF
. | TRBJ1-5 | TRBV7-9 | . | TGTGCCAGCACCTCTTATCCAAGCAATCAGCCCCAGCATTTT | CASTSYPSNQPQHF
. | TRBJ2-7 | TRBV5-1 | . | TGCGCCAGCAGCTTGGATCGGGCCTACGAGCAGTACTTC | CASSLDRAYEQYF